Following are 22 T cell receptor beta chains from one sample sequenced in a study of blood T cells in healthy people across ages. A second roughly 7 to 11 cycle PCR used barcoded and J-beta primers. A single record per CDR3 protein comes from TCRdb applying MiXCR to the 5' RACE reads. Of roughly 570,000 distinct CDR3 sequences in the sample, 25% to 30% were seen once. Sequencing was performed on blood. These receptor sequences come from a woman in her 70s in good health.

The chain is built from TRBV18 and TRBJ2-5, with 12 nucleotides matching TRBD2. The J call could be wrong; TRBJ2-1 is a better fit for the DNA end. CDR1 and CDR2 from the germline V gene are KGHSH and LQKENI. The CDR3 loop spans 17 amino acids. CDR3: CASSPRPSGGAMNEQFF. Here the CDR3 DNA reads TGTGCCAGCTCACCACGGCCTAGCGGGGGGGCAATGAATGAGCAGTTCTTC.

There are many counts of this clonotype. This chain joins TRBV7-8 and TRBJ1-2; tentative D call: TRBD1 (6 bases). Germline CDR1 reads SGHVS; CDR2 reads FQNEAQ. The CDR3 consists of 15 residues. V was shortened by 4 bases and J by 7 bases, with 19 bases between the two germline ends. In DNA, the CDR3 is TGTGCCAGCAGCTCAGGATTGGGGGGGGCAGTTGGCTACACCTTC. Its protein product is CASSSGLGGAVGYTF.

V and J are TRBV3-1 and TRBJ2-2; D possibly corresponds to TRBD2 (6 bases). The CDR3 runs to 17 residues. CDR1 is LGHDT, CDR2 YNNKEL, per germline (reference sequence). V shed 0 bases and J shed 4 bases, with 15 bases lying between them. CDR3 bases: TGTGCCAGCAGCCAAGACCCTACTAGCTCGGGCACCGGGGAGCTGTTTTTT. Translation gives CASSQDPTSSGTGELFF.

The rearrangement uses TRBV7-6 and TRBJ1-4, with D possibly being TRBD1 (6 bases). Trimming removed 5 bases from V and 8 bases from J, with 18 bases in between. The CDR3 is 15 residues long. The V gene's germline CDR1 is SGHVS and CDR2 FNYEAQ. In DNA form, the CDR3 reads TGTGCCAGCAGCCTGCGACAGGAGAGGGGAGAAAAACTGTTTTTT. Encoded protein: CASSLRQERGEKLFF.

The V gene is TRBV5-1, the J gene TRBJ1-6, with D possibly matching TRBD1 (5 bases). CDR1 is SGHRS and CDR2 is YFSETQ in the germline V gene. V was trimmed by 4 bases and J by 8 bases, leaving 16 bases between them. The CDR3 spans 15 residues. CDR3 protein: CASSTLPGDHSPLHF. CDR3 DNA sequence: TGCGCCAGCAGCACCTTACCGGGGGACCATTCACCCCTCCACTTT. The whole variable domain, filled in from reference TRBV5-1 and TRBJ1-6, reads KAGVTQTPRYLIKTRGQQVTLSCSPISGHRSVSWYQQTPGQGLQFLFEYFSETQRNKGNFPGRFSGRQFSNSRSEMNVSTLELGDSALYLCASSTLPGDHSPLHFGNGTRLTVT.

This clonotype came up many times. CDR3 sequence reads: CASSSRTGVSTQYF. The CDR3 DNA reads as TGTGCCAGCAGTTCGAGGACAGGGGTCAGCACCCAGTACTTC. The chain employs TRBV12-3 or TRBV12-4 and TRBJ2-5, with 9 nucleotides matching TRBD1. The CDR3 consists of 14 residues. Trimming cost V 4 bases and J 8 bases; bases outside gene matches: 8.

The chain is built from TRBV6-2 or TRBV6-3 and TRBJ2-2; D may match TRBD1 or TRBD2 (5 bases each). V was trimmed by 6 bases and J by 0 bases, leaving 20 bases between them. The CDR3 loop spans 18 amino acids. CDR1 is MNHEY, CDR2 SVGEGT, per germline. DNA of the CDR3: TGTGCCAGCAGGGGGCCACTAGGTACCCTAGCGAACACCGGGGAGCTGTTTTTT. It encodes CASRGPLGTLANTGELFF.

The chain combines TRBV20-1 with TRBJ1-3; D unclear. The length of the CDR3 is 14 residues. The V and J ends lost 5 bases and 1 base respectively, with 12 bases between them. Germline assignment: CDR1 DFQATT and CDR2 SNEGSKA (reference sequence). The CDR3 DNA is TGCAGTGCTCCGGACCCCTTATCTGGAAACACCATATATTTT. Its translation is CSAPDPLSGNTIYF.

Only a few counts were recorded for this clonotype. The chain links TRBV19 to TRBJ1-1, with 8 bases lining up with TRBD1. This CDR3 region has 15 residues. Germline V gene lookup returns CDR1 LNHDA and CDR2 SQIVND (reference sequence). Trimming took 5 bases from V and 10 from J; bases not matched to a gene: 15. The CDR3: CASSSQGAGDRRAFF. The CDR3, as DNA: TGTGCCAGTAGTTCTCAGGGGGCAGGAGATCGGAGAGCTTTCTTT.

The gene calls are TRBV7-3 and TRBJ2-3, with D tentatively TRBD1 (6 bases). From germline, CDR1 is SGHTA and CDR2 FQGTGA. The CDR3 loop spans 14 amino acids. V gave up 4 bases and J gave up 2 bases, with 10 bases separating them. The CDR3 here is CASSSTGITDTQYF. CDR3 coding DNA: TGTGCCAGCAGCTCCACAGGGATCACAGATACGCAGTATTTT. Full variable domain (rest looked up from reference TRBV7-3 and TRBJ2-3): GAGVSQTPSNKVTEKGKYVELRCDPISGHTALYWYRQSLGQGPEFLIYFQGTGAADDSGLPNDRFFAVRPEGSVSTLKIQRTERGDSAVYLCASSSTGITDTQYFGPGTRLTVL.

This clonotype was seen only a few times. The genes are TRBV4-1 and TRBJ2-3; 10 bases are a match to TRBD2. The germline V gene has CDR1 MGHRA and CDR2 YSYEKL. The CDR3 loop spans 20 amino acids. The junction had 15 bases not matched to a gene; V was cut back by 3 bases and J by 0 bases. For the CDR3, the DNA is TGCGCCAGCAGCCAGAGTTATAGCGGGGGGAACCTTCCTAGCACAGATACGCAGTATTTT. Amino acid sequence: CASSQSYSGGNLPSTDTQYF.

The CDR3 sequence: CASTKGGPAATDTQYF. CDR3 nucleotide sequence: TGTGCCAGCACCAAGGGTGGCCCGGCCGCCACAGATACGCAGTATTTT. The V and J genes are TRBV3-1 and TRBJ2-3; no clear D. Germline V gives CDR1 LGHDT, CDR2 YNNKEL (reference sequence). CDR3 length: 16 amino acids. V was cut by 7 bases and J by 2 bases, with 19 bases left in between.

The chain carries TRBV20-1 and TRBJ1-6, with 8 bases fitting TRBD1. Germline loops: CDR1 DFQATT, CDR2 SNEGSKA (reference sequence). V lost 5 bases, J lost 13 bases, and 25 bases stayed unmatched. The CDR3 has 18 residues. CDR3 amino acids: CSAGNLSPGQARGRPLHF. For the CDR3, the DNA is TGCAGTGCTGGCAACCTTTCGCCGGGACAGGCTAGGGGTAGGCCCCTCCACTTT.

This clonotype was picked up many times. J is TRBJ2-5 and V is TRBV29-1, with D possibly TRBD2 on 6 matching bases. Germline lookup yields CDR1 SQVTM and CDR2 ANQGSEA. The CDR3 has 12 amino acids. V was cut by 4 bases and J by 2 bases, with 8 bases left in between. In nucleotides, the CDR3 is TGCAGCGTTGCTGGGGGGCAAGAGACCCAGTACTTC. As protein: CSVAGGQETQYF.

This clonotype was observed a handful of times. This chain uses TRBV5-1 with TRBJ2-7; D is tentatively TRBD1 or TRBD2 (6 bases each). The CDR3 loop spans 16 amino acids. V lost 1 base and J lost 3, with 17 bases in between. Germline-derived CDR1 and CDR2 are SGHRS and YFSETQ. The CDR3 bases are TGCGCCAGCAGCTTGACGGGGGCAGGGGACCACTACGAGCAGTACTTC. Its translation is CASSLTGAGDHYEQYF.

This clonotype was recorded many times. The chain has TRBV7-9 and TRBJ2-3, with D unclear. The CDR3 runs to 14 residues. Germline V gene sequence: CDR1 SEHNR, CDR2 FQNEAQ (reference sequence). V was clipped by 0 bases and J by 4 bases, with 8 bases between them. CDR3 coding DNA: TGTGCCAGCAGCTTAGCAAGGGCGGCAGATACGCAGTATTTT. Amino acids: CASSLARAADTQYF.

Remarks on this clonotype: An end of the junction differs from the germline gene, which may be a read error. CDR3 nucleotide sequence: TGCAGCGTTGGAGTCAGAGCCAATGGGCAGTTCTTC. As protein: CSVGVRANGQFF. This chain joins TRBV29-1 and TRBJ2-1; D is uncertain. Germline CDR1 SQVTM, CDR2 ANQGSEA. The CDR3 loop spans 12 amino acids.

The chain has TRBV30 and TRBJ1-2; D call uncertain. Germline CDR1 reads GTSNPN; CDR2 reads SVGIG (reference sequence). The CDR3 sequence is 12 residues long. Trimming cost V 4 bases and J 8 bases, with 14 bases left between them. The CDR3 loop is CAWNTGPPGYTF. The CDR3 DNA sequence: TGTGCCTGGAATACGGGTCCCCCCGGCTACACCTTC. Full variable domain (rest looked up from reference TRBV30 and TRBJ1-2): SQTIHQWPATLVQPVGSPLSLECTVEGTSNPNLYWYRQAAGRGLQLLFYSVGIGQISSEVPQNLSASRPQDRQFILSSKKLLLSDSGFYLCAWNTGPPGYTFGSGTRLTVV.

The chain joins TRBV12-3 or TRBV12-4 to TRBJ2-7; 12 positions agree with TRBD2. This CDR3 comprises 15 residues. The trim removed 4 bases at V and 7 bases at J, leaving 8 bases unmatched. The CDR3 DNA sequence: TGTGCCAGCAGTTGGGCTAGCGGGGGGGCTGGGGAGCAGTACTTC. This translates into CASSWASGGAGEQYF.

The gene calls are TRBV6-6 and TRBJ1-2, with TRBD1 matching over 12 bases. The CDR3 is 16 residues long. Unmatched junction bases numbered 13, after V lost 6 bases and J lost 8 bases. Per the germline V gene, CDR1 is MNHNY and CDR2 is SVGAGI (reference sequence). This CDR3 is CASRFHRDRGQGGYTF. The CDR3 region has the DNA TGTGCCAGCAGATTCCACCGGGACAGGGGGCAGGGAGGCTACACCTTC.

This clonotype was seen a few times. The J gene is TRBJ2-4, the V gene TRBV7-3; D may be TRBD1 or TRBD2 (6 bases each). This CDR3 region has 14 residues. CDR1 SGHTA and CDR2 FQGTGA come from the germline V gene. V was shortened by 5 bases and J by 6 bases, with 14 bases between the two germline ends. For the CDR3, the DNA is TGTGCCAGCAGCCCCCCCGGGGGCGGAAACATTCAGTACTTC. Translating gives CASSPPGGGNIQYF.

At least ten counts were recorded for this clonotype. The chain uses TRBV27 and TRBJ2-1; D is undetermined. The V end lost 6 bases, the J end lost 0 bases, and 12 bases lay between the germline ends. The CDR3 is 15 residues long. Germline V gene data show CDR1 as MNHEY and CDR2 as SMNVEV (reference sequence). The chain's CDR3 is CASSSVHSSYNEQFF. The CDR3, as DNA: TGTGCCAGCAGCAGTGTACACAGCTCCTACAATGAGCAGTTCTTC.